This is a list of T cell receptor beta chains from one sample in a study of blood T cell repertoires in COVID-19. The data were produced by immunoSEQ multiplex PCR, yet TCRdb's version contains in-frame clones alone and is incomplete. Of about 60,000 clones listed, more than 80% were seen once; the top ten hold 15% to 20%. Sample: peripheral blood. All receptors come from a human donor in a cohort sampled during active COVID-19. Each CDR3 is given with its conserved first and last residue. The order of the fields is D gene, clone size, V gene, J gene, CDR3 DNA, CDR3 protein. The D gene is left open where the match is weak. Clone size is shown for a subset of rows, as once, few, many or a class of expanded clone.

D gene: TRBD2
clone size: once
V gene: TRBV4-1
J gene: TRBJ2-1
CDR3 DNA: TGCGCCAGCAGCCAAGTAGGTACTAGCGCTAACAATGAGCAGTTCTTC
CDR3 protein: CASSQVGTSANNEQFF

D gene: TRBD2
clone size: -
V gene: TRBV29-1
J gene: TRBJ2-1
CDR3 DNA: TGCAGCGTCCATACTAGCGGGAGGGCCGACAATGAGCAGTTCTTC
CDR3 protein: CSVHTSGRADNEQFF

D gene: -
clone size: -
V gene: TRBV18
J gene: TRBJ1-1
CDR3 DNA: TGTGCCAGCTCACCATTGGGGGCCACTGAAGCTTTCTTT
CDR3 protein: CASSPLGATEAFF

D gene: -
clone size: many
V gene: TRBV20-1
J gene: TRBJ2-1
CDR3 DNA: TGCAGTGCTAGTGAGACTAGAGCCTACAATGAGCAGTTCTTC
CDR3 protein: CSASETRAYNEQFF

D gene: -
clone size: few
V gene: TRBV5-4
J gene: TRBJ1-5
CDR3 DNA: TGTGCCAGCAGCTTGGACAATAGCAATCAGCCCCAGCATTTT
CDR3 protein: CASSLDNSNQPQHF

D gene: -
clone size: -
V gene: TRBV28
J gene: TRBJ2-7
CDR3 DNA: TGTGCCAGCAGTTATGGCGGGACCACCTACGAGCAGTACTTC
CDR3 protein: CASSYGGTTYEQYF

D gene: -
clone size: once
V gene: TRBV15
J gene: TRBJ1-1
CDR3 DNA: TGTGCCACCAGCAGGGGGGGAAACACTGAAGCTTTCTTT
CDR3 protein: CATSRGGNTEAFF

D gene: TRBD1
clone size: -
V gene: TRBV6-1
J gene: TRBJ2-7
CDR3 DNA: TGTGCCAGCAGTGAGGGACAGGCTTCATTCTACGAGCAGTACTTC
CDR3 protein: CASSEGQASFYEQYF

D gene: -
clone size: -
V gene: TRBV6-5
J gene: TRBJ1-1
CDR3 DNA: TGTGCCAGCAAGAGACAGACTGAAGCTTTCTTT
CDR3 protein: CASKRQTEAFF

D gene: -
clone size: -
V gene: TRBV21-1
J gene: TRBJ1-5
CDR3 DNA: TGTGCCAGCAGCAAAAATTACGGGAGGAAAAAGTCGGGAGGTCAGCCCCAGCATTTT
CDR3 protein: CASSKNYGRKKSGGQPQHF

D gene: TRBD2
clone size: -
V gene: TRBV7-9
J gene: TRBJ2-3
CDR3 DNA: TGTGCCAGCAGCCGGGACTACACAGATACGCAGTATTTT
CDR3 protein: CASSRDYTDTQYF

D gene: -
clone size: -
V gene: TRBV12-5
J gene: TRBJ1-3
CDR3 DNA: TGTGCTAGTGGTTTGGTACCTGGAGGTTGGCACTCTGGAAACACCATATATTTT
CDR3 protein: CASGLVPGGWHSGNTIYF

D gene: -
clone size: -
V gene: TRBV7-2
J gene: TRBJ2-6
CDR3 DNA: TGTGCCAGCAGCCAAGCATCTGGGGCCAACGTCCTGACTTTC
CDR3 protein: CASSQASGANVLTF

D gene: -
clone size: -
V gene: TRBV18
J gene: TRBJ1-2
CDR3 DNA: TGTGCCAGCTCCCCCGGTGGGAGCGATGGCTACACCTTC
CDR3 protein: CASSPGGSDGYTF

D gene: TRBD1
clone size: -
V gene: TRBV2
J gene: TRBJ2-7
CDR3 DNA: TGTGCCAGCAGGGGACAGGGGTCGGCCGAGCAGTACTTC
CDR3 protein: CASRGQGSAEQYF

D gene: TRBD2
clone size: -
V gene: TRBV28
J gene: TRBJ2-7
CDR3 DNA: TGTGCCACCGATAGCGGGGGTCAGTCGAGGGAGCAGTACTTC
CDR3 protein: CATDSGGQSREQYF

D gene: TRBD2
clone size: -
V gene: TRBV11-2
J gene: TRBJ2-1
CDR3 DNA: TGTGCCAGCAGCTTAATCCCATTGGGCGGGAGGAAGCATGAGCAGTTCTTC
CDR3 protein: CASSLIPLGGRKHEQFF

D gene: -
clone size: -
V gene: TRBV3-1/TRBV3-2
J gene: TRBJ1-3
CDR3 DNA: TGTGCCAGCAGCAGCGACGCCGGAAACACCATATATTTT
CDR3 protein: CASSSDAGNTIYF

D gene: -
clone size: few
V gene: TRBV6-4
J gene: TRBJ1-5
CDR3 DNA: TGTGCCAGCAGTGTGGGAGGAAGCAATCAGCCCCAGCATTTT
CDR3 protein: CASSVGGSNQPQHF

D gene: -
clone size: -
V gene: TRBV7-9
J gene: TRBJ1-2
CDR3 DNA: TGTGCCGGATCTAGGGGTGAGGGAGGGAACTATGGCTACACCTTC
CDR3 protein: CAGSRGEGGNYGYTF

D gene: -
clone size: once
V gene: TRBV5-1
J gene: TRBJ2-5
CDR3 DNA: TGCGCCAGCAGCTTAGGGGACCAAGAGACCCAGTACTTC
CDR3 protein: CASSLGDQETQYF

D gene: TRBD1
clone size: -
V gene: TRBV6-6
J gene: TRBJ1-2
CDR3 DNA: TGTGCCAGCAGTCTGCGGCCTGGGCAGGGGGTAAACTATGGCTACACCTTC
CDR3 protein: CASSLRPGQGVNYGYTF

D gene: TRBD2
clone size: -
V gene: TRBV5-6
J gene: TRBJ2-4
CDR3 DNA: TGTGCCAGCGCCACTAGCGGGAGTGACATTCAGTACTTC
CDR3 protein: CASATSGSDIQYF

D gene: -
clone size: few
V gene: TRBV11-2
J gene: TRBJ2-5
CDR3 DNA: TGTGCCAGCAGCTCGACTAGACCGGAGACCCAGTACTTC
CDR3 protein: CASSSTRPETQYF

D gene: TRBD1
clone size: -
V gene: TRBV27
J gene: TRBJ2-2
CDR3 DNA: TGTGCCAGCAGTGGGTTTGGGGACAGGGGGCTCGCCGGGGAGCTGTTTTTT
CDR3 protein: CASSGFGDRGLAGELFF